Listed below are T cell receptor beta chains from one sample, sequenced in a study of PD-1 blockade in classical Hodgkin lymphoma. The assay was immunoSEQ multiplex PCR, and TCRdb's table has in-frame clones only and misses some. The table lists tens of thousands of clones, 88% of them singletons. The sequences come from peripheral blood mononuclear cells (PBMCs), collected at baseline. Every receptor here comes from a human donor with classical Hodgkin lymphoma. CDR3s include the opening cysteine and the closing phenylalanine or tryptophan. The D gene is left open where the match is weak. Only some rows state a clone size, as once, few, many or a class for expanded clones.

-	TRBD2	TRBJ2-2	TRBV7-2	CASSSRGSGSGELFF	TGTGCCAGCAGCTCCCGGGGTAGCGGGTCCGGGGAGCTGTTTTTT
-	-	TRBJ1-4	TRBV6-5	CASRGPNEKLFF	TGTGCCAGTCGTGGTCCCAATGAAAAACTGTTTTTT
-	-	TRBJ2-5	TRBV7-2	CASSLIPGVGETQYF	TGTGCCAGCAGCTTAATCCCAGGGGTCGGAGAGACCCAGTACTTC
-	-	TRBJ2-3	TRBV11-2	CASSLGSRGTLTDTQYF	TGTGCCAGCAGCTTAGGGTCTCGGGGGACCCTCACAGATACGCAGTATTTT
once	-	TRBJ1-1	TRBV5-1	CASSLLAGPNTEAFF	TGCGCCAGCAGCTTGTTAGCAGGCCCGAACACTGAAGCTTTCTTT
-	TRBD2	TRBJ2-5	TRBV25-1	CASSELDWGGTETQYF	TGTGCCAGCAGTGAACTGGACTGGGGGGGGACGGAGACCCAGTACTTC
-	TRBD2	TRBJ2-7	TRBV18	CASSSGTSGVYEQYF	TGTGCCAGCTCAAGCGGGACTAGCGGGGTATACGAGCAGTACTTC
-	-	TRBJ2-5	TRBV5-4	CASSSRLEETQYF	TGTGCCAGCAGCTCCAGACTGGAAGAGACCCAGTACTTC
-	TRBD1	TRBJ1-4	TRBV2	CASLQGNEKLFF	TGTGCCAGCTTACAGGGGAATGAAAAACTGTTTTTT
few	-	TRBJ2-2	TRBV7-3	CASSLNLGATGELFF	TGTGCCAGCAGCTTAAACCTAGGGGCCACCGGGGAGCTGTTTTTT
-	TRBD1	TRBJ1-2	TRBV11-2	CASSLTGDPNYGYTF	TGTGCCAGCAGCCTAACAGGGGACCCTAACTATGGCTACACCTTC
-	TRBD1	TRBJ2-7	TRBV19	CASTATGGYEQYF	TGTGCCAGTACCGCGACAGGGGGCTACGAGCAGTACTTC
-	-	TRBJ2-7	TRBV18	CASSPGRGALYF	TGTGCCAGCTCACCAGGTCGGGGGGCTCTGTACTTC
-	-	TRBJ2-7	TRBV11-1	CASSLTPGPSGGYF	TGTGCCAGCAGCCTCACCCCCGGACCTTCGGGTGGGTACTTC
-	-	TRBJ2-3	TRBV7-3	CASSEGVTQYF	TGTGCCAGCAGCGAGGGCGTAACGCAGTATTTT
-	-	TRBJ1-1	TRBV30	CAWRTGRDTEAFF	TGTGCCTGGAGGACGGGGCGGGACACTGAAGCTTTCTTT
-	TRBD2	TRBJ2-3	TRBV2	CASLQTSGGTDTQYF	TGTGCCAGCCTTCAGACTAGCGGGGGGACAGATACGCAGTATTTT
-	TRBD1	TRBJ2-5	TRBV5-4	CASSTDRGETQYF	TGTGCCAGCAGCACGGACAGGGGAGAGACCCAGTACTTC
-	TRBD1	TRBJ2-5	TRBV30	CAWSQGEKTQYF	TGTGCCTGGAGTCAGGGGGAAAAGACCCAGTACTTC
-	TRBD2	TRBJ2-1	TRBV6-6	CASSYSDGGYEQFF	TGTGCCAGCAGTTACTCAGACGGGGGGTATGAGCAGTTCTTC
-	-	TRBJ2-3	TRBV19	CASSTSHTDTQYF	TGTGCCAGTAGTACCTCACATACAGATACGCAGTATTTT
-	TRBD1	TRBJ2-3	TRBV4-1	CASSQSGTGSTDTQYF	TGCGCCAGCAGCCAATCCGGGACAGGGAGCACAGATACGCAGTATTTT
-	-	TRBJ1-2	TRBV7-2	CASSLEGITAF	TGTGCCAGCAGCTTAGAGGGTATCACAGCCTTC
-	-	TRBJ1-1	TRBV30	CAWRTQSYTEAFF	TGTGCCTGGAGGACACAGAGCTACACTGAAGCTTTCTTT
-	-	TRBJ2-7	TRBV11-2	CASSSQGYEQYF	TGTGCCAGCAGCTCACAGGGCTACGAGCAGTACTTC
-	TRBD2	TRBJ2-7	TRBV6-5	CASSPRAGGSNEQYF	TGTGCCAGCAGCCCCCGAGCGGGGGGTTCGAACGAGCAGTACTTC
few	-	TRBJ1-2	TRBV5-6	CASSLGTGTGGYGYTF	TGTGCCAGCAGCTTGGGGACCGGGACGGGTGGCTATGGCTACACCTTC
-	TRBD1	TRBJ1-2	TRBV30	CAWGNPGTAILANYGYTF	TGTGCCTGGGGCAATCCCGGGACAGCGATATTAGCTAACTATGGCTACACCTTC
-	-	TRBJ1-1	TRBV18	CASSPGVGQGTTEAFF	TGTGCCAGCTCACCTGGCGTCGGGCAGGGGACCACTGAAGCTTTCTTT
-	TRBD1	TRBJ2-5	TRBV19	CASSNFVWDREETQYF	TGTGCCAGTAGTAATTTCGTATGGGACAGGGAAGAGACCCAGTACTTC
-	TRBD1	TRBJ2-2	TRBV6-1	CAGNSGQANTGELFF	TGTGCCGGTAACTCGGGACAGGCCAACACCGGGGAGCTGTTTTTT
-	-	TRBJ2-1	TRBV7-8	CASSLGEGYEQFF	TGTGCCAGCAGCTTAGGTGAGGGGTATGAGCAGTTCTTC